The sequence of this TCR beta chain was determined in a study of preoperative IRX-2 immunotherapy in early breast cancer. This CDR3 contains 16 residues. J was trimmed by 6 bases and V by 3 bases; bases with no gene match: 9. CDR1 is KGHSH, CDR2 LQKENI, per germline. The protocol was immunoSEQ multiplex PCR, while the TCRdb copy is restricted to in-frame clones and leaves out a portion. This sample has 90,000 to 100,000 clones; about nine tenths occur once, and the top ten carry roughly 2%. The treatment: preoperative locoregional IRX-2 cytokine immunotherapy. Samples came from a phase Ib trial of preoperative locoregional IRX-2 cytokine immunotherapy.

The rearrangement uses TRBV18 and TRBJ2-1, with 9 bases lining up with TRBD1. The source is a human donor with breast cancer. The starting material was tumor tissue, obtained after IRX-2 immunotherapy. CDR3 region: CASSPMDRGSTNEQFF. The CDR3 bases are TGTGCCAGCTCACCTATGGACAGGGGATCAACCAATGAGCAGTTCTTC.